The subject of this entry is one T cell receptor beta chain. Its target is not known. This record comes from a study of cytotoxic CD8 clonotypes in ibrutinib-treated CLL. Measured with immunoSEQ multiplex PCR; TCRdb has only the in-frame clones, and not every one. The data hold about 68,000 clones, with under 70% observed a single time. General study results and limits: Baseline clonality, higher than in age-matched healthy donors, tracked circulating CD8+ T-cell counts.

This clonotype was obtained from a human donor with chronic lymphocytic leukemia. Source: PBMCs, taken after 12 months of ibrutinib treatment.

CDR3: CASSEAVTARYSGNTIYF. The CDR3 nucleotides read TGTGCCAGCAGTGAAGCGGTGACAGCTCGCTACTCTGGAAACACCATATATTTT. The rearrangement joins TRBV2 to TRBJ1-3; tentatively, D is TRBD1 (5 bases). The germline V and J ends were trimmed by 0 bases and 0 bases, with 15 bases remaining between them. CDR1 and CDR2 from the germline V gene are SNHLY and FYNNEI. CDR3 length: 18 residues.